This T cell receptor (beta chain) originates from a study of blood T cell repertoires in COVID-19 (dated by TCRdb to the early 2020s). For the study in its entirety: Collaborator samples came from the United States, Italy and Spain and covered acute and convalescent phases of COVID-19. The material from the prospective study consisted of cDNA or gDNA derived from T cells, B-cell-depleted T cells, or PBMCs. The dataset comprised deeply sampled blood TCRbeta repertoires from subjects exposed to, actively infected with, or recovered from COVID-19. The repertoires were released in a freely available public database meant as a resource for research on the immune response to SARS-CoV-2. The samples were drawn from the first 160 participants of the ongoing ImmuneRACE study and from about 1,200 subjects provided by 6 global collaborators. Sample metadata almost always included a de-identified subject ID, COVID-19 status, age in years and sex. HLA class I and class II types, where available, came from metadata supplied by the sample provider rather than from assay-based typing. On the study overall, not on this receptor specifically: How much clinical and demographic metadata was included differed by source and by participant, and the metadata was provided uncurated.

Participants in the prospective study were aged roughly 18 to 95 years, lived in approximately 26 United States geographic areas, and enrolled through a virtual design. Cohort assignment in the prospective study relied on participant-reported clinical history from a screening survey and a study questionnaire. Exposed participants were defined as having been in contact with someone with a PCR-confirmed or clinician-diagnosed COVID-19 case within 2 weeks of study entry. In the prospective study, mobile phlebotomists collected whole blood, serum and a nasopharyngeal or oropharyngeal swab from each participant. Participants in the prospective study had the option to provide additional blood draws and questionnaires over an approximately 2-month period. Blood samples from the prospective study were shipped frozen or at room temperature prior to DNA extraction. TCRbeta CDR3 regions were amplified from genomic DNA by means of the immunoSEQ Assay, a bias-controlled multiplex PCR. From the authors' description of their analysis: Within the assay, amplification of reference gene primers was used to estimate how many nucleated cells each sample contained. Sequence reads were collapsed and filtered to measure the absolute abundance of every unique TCRbeta CDR3 rearrangement. For each sample, productive Simpson clonality was calculated as the square root of Simpson's diversity index across productive rearrangements. Imported from immuneACCESS, the table was reduced by TCRdb to in-frame sequences with V and J called. These copies leave out some clones; in studies compared against another copy, an unresolved V gene accounts for under half, and the cause of the remainder is not known. That table supplies the V and J calls and clone size; D and trimming were determined from the DNA. This sample comprises roughly 400,000 clones, 70% to 90% of them detected only once. In total, the top ten clones hold approximately 1.5% of the sample.

Points on this clone: The antigen this receptor binds is unknown. No base qualities exist here, and no much larger clone lies one base off it.

The sequence was obtained from a woman aged 18-35 years who had been exposed to COVID-19. Input material: PBMCs or T cells enriched from blood (not recorded which).

The CDR3 here reads CASSTGQLRYGYTF. The base sequence is TGTGCCAGCAGTACCGGACAGCTTCGCTATGGCTACACCTTC. The chain is assembled from TRBV27 and TRBJ1-2, and the D gene may be TRBD1, 6 bases matching. From a lookup of the germline V gene (reference sequence), CDR1 and CDR2 are MNHEY and SMNVEV. V sheds 5 bases and J sheds 4 bases, leaving 14 bases between their ends. Including cysteine and phenylalanine, the CDR3 has 14 amino acids. CDR3 DNA is the only sequence kept; it has 42 bases, read in frame from the first base.